This T cell receptor (beta chain) was identified in a study of blood T cell repertoires in COVID-19. Study details: The United States, Italy and Spain provided the acute and convalescent COVID-19 samples. T cells, B-cell-depleted T cells, or PBMCs provided the cDNA or gDNA that served as material.

In the original analysis: For nucleated cells, counts were estimated from reference gene primer amplification. Profiling relied on immunoSEQ multiplex PCR, and the TCRdb table lists in-frame clones only, not all of them. V, J and clone size are taken as reported in that table, and D and trimming were inferred from the DNA itself. The table records 190,000 or so clones, roughly 88% of them present only once. Between the trimmed V and J ends, which lost 4 bases and 0 bases, there was a span of 7 bases. CDR1 is LNHDA and CDR2 is SQIVND in the germline V gene (reference sequence). CDR3 length: 14 amino acids.

The chain is built from TRBV19 and TRBJ2-1; D may be TRBD2 (5 bases). The origin of this receptor is a woman in her 30s with acute or convalescent COVID-19. The material sequenced was peripheral blood. The CDR3 sequence is CASSRRSSYNEQFF. Written as DNA, the CDR3 is TGTGCCAGTAGTAGGAGGAGCTCCTACAATGAGCAGTTCTTC.